The 4 T cell receptor beta chains below come from one sample, sequenced in a study of molecular identifiers for immune sequencing clone quantification. TCRdb reprocessed the PCR reads via MiXCR and lists one record per CDR3 protein. The data show 90,000 or so distinct CDR3 sequences, roughly 21% seen once. The sample consisted of naive CD8+ T cells from blood, with Jurkat cell RNA spiked in. As for subset: FACS-sorted CD8+CD4-CCR7+CD45RA+ naive T cells. The receptors stem from a human donor in good health. Some libraries in this study had Jurkat cell RNA spiked in.

In its sample, this clonotype was seen a few times. The genes are TRBV20-1 and TRBJ2-7, with 12 bases identical to TRBD2. Germline values: CDR1 DFQATT, CDR2 SNEGSKA (reference sequence). With 4 bases clipped from V and 6 bases from J, the junction kept 10 bases outside the gene matches. The CDR3 loop spans 15 amino acids. CDR3 nucleotide sequence: TGCAGTGCTAAAGCCGGGACTAGCGGGTCTTTCGAGCAGTACTTC. This codes for CSAKAGTSGSFEQYF.

This clonotype was recorded many times. In DNA form, the CDR3 reads TGCGCCAGCAGCCAAGATTGGGCGGGGGTGTGGACTGAAGCTTTCTTT. Residues: CASSQDWAGVWTEAFF. The chain recombines TRBV4-1 with TRBJ1-1; tentative D call: TRBD1 (5 bases). The ends were cut back, 0 bases at V and 5 bases at J, with 16 bases in the middle. There are 16 residues in the CDR3. CDR1 and CDR2 (germline): MGHRA, YSYEKL.

With regard to this clonotype: Given a much more abundant clone one base away, this may be a read error. The chain links TRBV12-3 or TRBV12-4 to TRBJ1-2; D is unclear. The CDR3 loop spans 13 amino acids. The CDR3 nucleotides are TGTGCCAGCAGTCCCGGGAAAAACTATAGCTACACCTTC. It yields the protein CASSPGKNYSYTF.

Many counts were recorded for this clonotype. The J gene is TRBJ2-3, the V gene TRBV6-5; no clear D. Trimming took off 2 bases at V and 1 base at J, with 25 bases between the two ends. Germline V gene sequence: CDR1 MNHEY, CDR2 SVGAGI. The CDR3 is 20 residues long. For the CDR3, the DNA is TGTGCCAGCAGTTACCTACCCCCGGCAGAGGACGAAACGGGCACAGATACGCAGTATTTT. It yields the protein CASSYLPPAEDETGTDTQYF.